One sample yielded the 2 T cell receptor beta chains listed below, sequenced in a study of control samples from healthy donors and cancer patients. Sequencing was performed with immunoSEQ multiplex PCR; in TCRdb, only in-frame clones are kept and a portion is missing. Of approximately 88,000 clones listed, more than 85% are singletons. The sequencing sample was made of blood. Every receptor here comes from a woman aged 25 to 39 in good health.

The V gene is TRBV5-5, the J gene TRBJ1-2; D ambiguous. The CDR3 has 17 residues. Germline CDR1 is SGHKS and CDR2 is YYEKEE (reference sequence). The V end was cut by 0 bases, the J end by 1 base, with 16 bases between. The CDR3 DNA reads as TGTGCCAGCAGCTTGGAGGTCTGGCAGAGTAATAACTATGGCTACACCTTC. This codes for CASSLEVWQSNNYGYTF.

V is TRBV27 and J is TRBJ2-7; a weak D match, TRBD2 (5 bases). CDR1 is MNHEY and CDR2 is SMNVEV in the germline V gene (reference sequence). CDR3 length equals 12 residues. The V end was cut by 4 bases, the J end by 7 bases, with 11 bases between. This CDR3 reads CASSSAGLEQYF. CDR3 bases: TGTGCCAGCAGTTCTGCGGGCTTGGAGCAGTACTTC.